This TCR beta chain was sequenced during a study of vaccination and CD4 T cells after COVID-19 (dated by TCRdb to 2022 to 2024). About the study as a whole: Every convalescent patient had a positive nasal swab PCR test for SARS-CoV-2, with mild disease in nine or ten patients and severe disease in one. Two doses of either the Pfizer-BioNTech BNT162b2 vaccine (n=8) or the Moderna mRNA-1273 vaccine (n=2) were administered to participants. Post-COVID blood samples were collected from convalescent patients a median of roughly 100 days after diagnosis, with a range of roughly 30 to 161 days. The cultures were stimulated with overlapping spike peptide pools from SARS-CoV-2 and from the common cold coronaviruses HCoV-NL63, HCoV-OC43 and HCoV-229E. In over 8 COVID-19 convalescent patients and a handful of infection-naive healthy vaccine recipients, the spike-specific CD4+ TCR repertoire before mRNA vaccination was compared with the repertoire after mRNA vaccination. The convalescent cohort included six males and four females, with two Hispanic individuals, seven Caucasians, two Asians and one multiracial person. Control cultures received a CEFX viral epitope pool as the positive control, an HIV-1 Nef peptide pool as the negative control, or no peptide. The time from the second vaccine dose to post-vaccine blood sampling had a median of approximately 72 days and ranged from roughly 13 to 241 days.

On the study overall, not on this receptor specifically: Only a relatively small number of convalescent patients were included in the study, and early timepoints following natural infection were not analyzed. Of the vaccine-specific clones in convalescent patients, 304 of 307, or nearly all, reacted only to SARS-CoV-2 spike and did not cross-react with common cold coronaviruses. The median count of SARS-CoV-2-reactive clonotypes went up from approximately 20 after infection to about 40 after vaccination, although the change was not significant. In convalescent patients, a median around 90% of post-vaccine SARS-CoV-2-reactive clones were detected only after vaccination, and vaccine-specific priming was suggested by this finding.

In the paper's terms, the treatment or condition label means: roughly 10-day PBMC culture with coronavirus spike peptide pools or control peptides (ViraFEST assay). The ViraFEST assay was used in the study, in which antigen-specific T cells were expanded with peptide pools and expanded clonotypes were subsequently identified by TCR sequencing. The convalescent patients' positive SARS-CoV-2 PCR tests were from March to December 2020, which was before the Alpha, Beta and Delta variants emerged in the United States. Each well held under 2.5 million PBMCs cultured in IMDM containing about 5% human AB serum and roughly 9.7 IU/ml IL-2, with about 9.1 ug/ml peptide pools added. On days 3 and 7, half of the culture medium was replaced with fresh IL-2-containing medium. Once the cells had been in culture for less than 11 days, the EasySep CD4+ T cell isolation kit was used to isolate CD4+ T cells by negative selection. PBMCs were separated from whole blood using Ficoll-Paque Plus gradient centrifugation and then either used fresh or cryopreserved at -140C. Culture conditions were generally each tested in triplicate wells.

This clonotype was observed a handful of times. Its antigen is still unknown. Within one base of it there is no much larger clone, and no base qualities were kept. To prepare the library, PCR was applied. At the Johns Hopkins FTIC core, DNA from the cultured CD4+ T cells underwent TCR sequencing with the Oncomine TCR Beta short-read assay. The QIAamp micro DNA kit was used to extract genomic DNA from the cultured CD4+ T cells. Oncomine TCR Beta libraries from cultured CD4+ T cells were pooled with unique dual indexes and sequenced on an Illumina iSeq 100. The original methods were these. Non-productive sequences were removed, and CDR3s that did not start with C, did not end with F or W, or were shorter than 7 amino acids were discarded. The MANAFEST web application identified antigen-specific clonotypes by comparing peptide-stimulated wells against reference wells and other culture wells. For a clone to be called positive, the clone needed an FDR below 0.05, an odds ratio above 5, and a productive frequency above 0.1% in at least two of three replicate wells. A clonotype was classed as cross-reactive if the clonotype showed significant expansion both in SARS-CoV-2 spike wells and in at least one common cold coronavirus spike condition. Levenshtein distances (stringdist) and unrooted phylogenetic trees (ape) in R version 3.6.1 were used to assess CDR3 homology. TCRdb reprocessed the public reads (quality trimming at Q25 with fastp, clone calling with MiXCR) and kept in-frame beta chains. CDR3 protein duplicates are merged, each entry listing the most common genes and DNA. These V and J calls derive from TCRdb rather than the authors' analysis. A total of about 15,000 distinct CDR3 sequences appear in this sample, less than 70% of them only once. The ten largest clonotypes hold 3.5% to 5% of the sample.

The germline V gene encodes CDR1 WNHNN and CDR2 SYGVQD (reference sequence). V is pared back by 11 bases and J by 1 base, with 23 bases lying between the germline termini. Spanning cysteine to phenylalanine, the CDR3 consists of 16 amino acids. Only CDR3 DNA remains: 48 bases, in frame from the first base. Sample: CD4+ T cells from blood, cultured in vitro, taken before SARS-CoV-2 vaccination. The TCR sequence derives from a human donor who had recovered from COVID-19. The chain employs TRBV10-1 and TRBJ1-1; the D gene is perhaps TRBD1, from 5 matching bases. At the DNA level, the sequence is TGCGCCCCCCATAGCCCTAGGGGCCCTCAGAACACTGAAGCTTTCTTT. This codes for CAPHSPRGPQNTEAFF.